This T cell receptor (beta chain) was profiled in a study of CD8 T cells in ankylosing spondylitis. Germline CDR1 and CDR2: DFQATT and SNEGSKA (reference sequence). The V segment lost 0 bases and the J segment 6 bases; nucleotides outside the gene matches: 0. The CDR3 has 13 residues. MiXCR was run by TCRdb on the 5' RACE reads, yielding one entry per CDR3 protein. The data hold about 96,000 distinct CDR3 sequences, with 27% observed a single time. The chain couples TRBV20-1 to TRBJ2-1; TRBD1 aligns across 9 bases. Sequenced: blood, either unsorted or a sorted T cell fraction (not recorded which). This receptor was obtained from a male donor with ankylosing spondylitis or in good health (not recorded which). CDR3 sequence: CSAREGQGNEQFF. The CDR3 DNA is TGCAGTGCTAGAGAGGGACAGGGCAATGAGCAGTTCTTC.